The 19 T cell receptor beta chains reported below all come from one sample, sequenced in a study of technical replicates of blood from several donors. The data were produced by immunoSEQ multiplex PCR, yet TCRdb's version contains in-frame clones alone and is incomplete. The sample comprises more than 11,000 clones, roughly 80% of which are singletons, and around 12% rests with the top ten. Material: PBMCs. These receptors were collected from a human donor in good health.

This chain connects TRBV27 to TRBJ2-7, with a possible D match to TRBD1 (6 bases). V was clipped by 0 bases and J by 0 bases, with 9 bases between them. Per the germline V gene, CDR1 is MNHEY and CDR2 is SMNVEV (reference sequence). The CDR3 is made up of 15 amino acids. The CDR3 reads CASSLSGHSSYEQYF. The CDR3 DNA follows: TGTGCCAGCAGTTTATCGGGACATAGCTCCTACGAGCAGTACTTC.

V usage is TRBV5-6 and J usage is TRBJ1-2; 10 nucleotides match TRBD1. CDR1 and CDR2 (germline): SGHDT, YYEEEE. CDR3 length: 14 residues. J lost 6 bases, V lost 3 bases, and 5 bases had no gene match. CDR3 region: CASSSGQGVDGYTF. The CDR3 DNA sequence: TGTGCCAGCAGCTCTGGACAGGGGGTTGATGGCTACACCTTC.

The rearrangement links TRBV7-9 to TRBJ1-1, with 9 bases fitting TRBD1. Trimming at V came to 1 base and at J to 1 base, leaving 1 base not matched to a gene. This CDR3 contains 15 residues. CDR1 and CDR2 from the germline V gene are SEHNR and FQNEAQ (reference sequence). The DNA of the CDR3 is TGTGCCAGCAGCTTAGGGGGACAGGGGAACACTGAAGCTTTCTTT. This gives the protein CASSLGGQGNTEAFF.

The chain has TRBV7-9 and TRBJ2-5, with D possibly TRBD1 on 5 matching bases. Trimming removed 2 bases at V and 5 bases at J, with 9 bases between. CDR3 length: 13 residues. The V gene's germline CDR1 is SEHNR and CDR2 FQNEAQ (reference sequence). The CDR3 loop reads CASSLWGWETQYF. CDR3 DNA: TGTGCCAGCAGCTTATGGGGCTGGGAGACCCAGTACTTC.

The V and J genes are TRBV6-5 and TRBJ2-1, with a possible D match to TRBD2 (5 bases). Trimming stripped 6 bases from V and 7 bases from J, with 10 bases between. Germline V lookup: CDR1 MNHEY, CDR2 SVGAGI. This CDR3 contains 12 residues. DNA for the CDR3: TGTGCCAGCAGACTCTCGGGGAATGAGCAGTTCTTC. Translation: CASRLSGNEQFF.

The chain carries TRBV5-1 and TRBJ1-2; 7 nucleotides line up with TRBD1. The V segment lost 0 bases and the J segment 7 bases; nucleotides outside the gene matches: 9. Germline V CDR1 and CDR2: SGHRS, YFSETQ. This CDR3 contains 15 residues. The CDR3 region is CASSLAGDRASGYTF. The CDR3 DNA sequence: TGCGCCAGCAGCTTGGCCGGTGACAGGGCAAGTGGCTACACCTTC.

The chain uses TRBV2 and TRBJ2-5; 11 bases agree with TRBD2. The ends lost 5 bases at V and 7 bases at J; junction bases unmatched: 9. The CDR3 totals 15 residues. Germline CDR1 reads SNHLY; CDR2 reads FYNNEI. The CDR3 loop reads CASSYTSGGEGTQYF. DNA for the CDR3: TGTGCCAGCAGTTATACTAGCGGGGGAGAGGGGACCCAGTACTTC.

The V gene is TRBV15, the J gene TRBJ2-3; no clear D gene. Per germline, CDR1 LNHNV and CDR2 YYDKDF (reference sequence). This CDR3 is built from 13 residues. Trimming left V 0 bases short and J 4 bases short, with 5 bases between. For the CDR3, the DNA is TGTGCCACCAGCAGAGATGTAGCAGATACGCAGTATTTT. Its translation: CATSRDVADTQYF.

The CDR3 reads CSAGTSRQSSYNEQFF. The CDR3 DNA follows: TGCAGCGCCGGGACTAGCCGCCAGAGCTCCTACAATGAGCAGTTCTTC. The rearrangement links TRBV29-1 to TRBJ2-1, with TRBD2 matching over 9 bases. This CDR3 is built from 16 residues. Germline CDR1 and CDR2: SQVTM and ANQGSEA. V was clipped by 7 bases and J by 0 bases; unmatched bases: 10.

The chain is built from TRBV11-3 and TRBJ2-1; D perhaps matches TRBD2 (6 bases). Between the trimmed V and J ends, which lost 2 bases and 10 bases, there was a span of 12 bases. The CDR3 sequence is 13 residues long. Per germline, CDR1 SGHNT and CDR2 YENEEA. Here the CDR3 DNA reads TGTGCCAGCAGCTTATCCGGGGGAAGGGAGCAGTTCTTC. Residues: CASSLSGGREQFF.

This clone appeared a few times. The chain employs TRBV4-2 and TRBJ2-2; no firm D call. This CDR3 region has 14 residues. V was pared by 0 bases and J by 6 bases, with 8 bases between. CDR1 LGHNA and CDR2 YNFKEQ come from the germline V gene. The CDR3 DNA follows: TGTGCCAGCAGCCAAGAGGGCGAAGCCGGGGAGCTGTTTTTT. Its protein product is CASSQEGEAGELFF.

A single count supports this clone. The rearrangement links TRBV5-1 to TRBJ2-5, with TRBD2 matching over 8 bases. This CDR3 has 12 residues. Germline CDR1 SGHRS, CDR2 YFSETQ. Trimming removed 3 bases from V and 5 bases from J; junction bases left unmatched: 0. The CDR3 protein is CASSSGGETQYF. The CDR3 DNA follows: TGCGCCAGCAGCTCGGGGGGGGAGACCCAGTACTTC. The full variable domain, in which reference TRBV5-1 and TRBJ2-5 provide the parts outside the CDR3, is KAGVTQTPRYLIKTRGQQVTLSCSPISGHRSVSWYQQTPGQGLQFLFEYFSETQRNKGNFPGRFSGRQFSNSRSEMNVSTLELGDSALYLCASSSGGETQYFGPGTRLLVL.

The CDR3 DNA sequence: TGCGCCAGCAACCGTCGGACTTTCCGCTCTGGAAACACCATATATTTT. Residues: CASNRRTFRSGNTIYF. The chain carries TRBV5-1 and TRBJ1-3; D remains ambiguous. In germline, CDR1 is SGHRS, CDR2 YFSETQ. The CDR3 contains 16 residues. V lost 6 bases, J lost 0 bases, and 16 bases lay in between.

The rearrangement links TRBV28 to TRBJ2-7; a weak D match, TRBD1 (5 bases). This CDR3 region has 15 residues. CDR1 and CDR2 (germline): MDHEN, SYDVKM. Between the trimmed V and J ends, which lost 5 bases and 0 bases, there was a span of 14 bases. The CDR3 region is CASSLTGDNSYEQYF. As DNA, the CDR3 is TGTGCCAGCAGTCTAACAGGAGATAACTCCTACGAGCAGTACTTC.

This rearrangement joins TRBV30 to TRBJ2-7; 8 nucleotides agree with TRBD1. V was pared by 7 bases and J by 1 base, with 3 bases of the junction left unmatched. The CDR3 runs 12 residues. CDR1 is GTSNPN and CDR2 is SVGIG in the germline V gene (reference sequence). The CDR3 protein is CASWTGSYEQYF. Written as DNA, the CDR3 is TGTGCCTCCTGGACAGGGTCCTACGAGCAGTACTTC.

V usage is TRBV2 and J usage is TRBJ2-1; TRBD2 matches at 11 bases. The CDR3 is 15 residues long. CDR1 SNHLY and CDR2 FYNNEI come from the germline V gene. The junction had 2 bases not matched to a gene; V was cut back by 3 bases and J by 4 bases. The CDR3 region is CASSEGLAAYNEQFF. The CDR3 nucleotides are TGTGCCAGCAGTGAGGGACTAGCGGCTTACAATGAGCAGTTCTTC.

The rearrangement links TRBV9 to TRBJ2-6; no reliable D call. V lost 4 bases and J lost 4, with 15 bases in between. Germline V gives CDR1 SGDLS, CDR2 YYNGEE. The CDR3 has 16 residues. CDR3 nucleotides: TGTGCCAGCAGCCGAGACGACACAGCCGGGGCCAACGTCCTGACTTTC. Protein sequence: CASSRDDTAGANVLTF. Variable domain in full (rest from reference TRBV9 and TRBJ2-6): DSGVTQTPKHLITATGQRVTLRCSPRSGDLSVYWYQQSLDQGLQFLIQYYNGEERAKGNILERFSAQQFPDLHSELNLSSLELGDSALYFCASSRDDTAGANVLTFGAGSRLTVL.

This rearrangement joins TRBV28 to TRBJ2-3; possible D gene TRBD1, 6 bases. The CDR3 is 13 residues long. Germline V gene lookup returns CDR1 MDHEN and CDR2 SYDVKM. V dropped 5 bases and J dropped 4 bases, with 10 bases sitting between them. CDR3 in DNA: TGTGCCAGCAGTACCCGACAGGCAGATACGCAGTATTTT. It is translated as CASSTRQADTQYF.

This rearrangement joins TRBV6-5 to TRBJ2-1; TRBD2 aligns across 12 bases. The CDR3 runs to 16 residues. CDR1 MNHEY and CDR2 SVGAGI come from the germline V gene. J was trimmed by 5 bases and V by 4 bases; bases with no gene match: 6. The chain's CDR3 is CASSSFRTSGNNEQFF. Written as DNA, the CDR3 is TGTGCCAGCAGTTCCTTCCGGACTAGCGGGAACAATGAGCAGTTCTTC.